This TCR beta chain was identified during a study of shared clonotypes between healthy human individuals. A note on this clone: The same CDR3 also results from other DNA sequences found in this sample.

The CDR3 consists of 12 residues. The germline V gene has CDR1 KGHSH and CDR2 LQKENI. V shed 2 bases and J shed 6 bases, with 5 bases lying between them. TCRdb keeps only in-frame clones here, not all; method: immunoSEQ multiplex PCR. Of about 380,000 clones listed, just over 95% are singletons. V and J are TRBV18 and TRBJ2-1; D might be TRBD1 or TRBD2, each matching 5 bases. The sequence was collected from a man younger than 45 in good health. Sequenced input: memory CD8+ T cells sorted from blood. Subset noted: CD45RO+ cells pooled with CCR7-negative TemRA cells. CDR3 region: CASSPGGNEQFF. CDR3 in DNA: TGTGCCAGCTCACCAGGGGGCAATGAGCAGTTCTTC. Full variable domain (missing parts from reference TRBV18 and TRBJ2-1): NAGVMQNPRHLVRRRGQEARLRCSPMKGHSHVYWYRQLPEEGLKFMVYLQKENIIDESGMPKERFSAEFPKEGPSILRIQQVVRGDSAAYFCASSPGGNEQFFGPGTRLTVL.